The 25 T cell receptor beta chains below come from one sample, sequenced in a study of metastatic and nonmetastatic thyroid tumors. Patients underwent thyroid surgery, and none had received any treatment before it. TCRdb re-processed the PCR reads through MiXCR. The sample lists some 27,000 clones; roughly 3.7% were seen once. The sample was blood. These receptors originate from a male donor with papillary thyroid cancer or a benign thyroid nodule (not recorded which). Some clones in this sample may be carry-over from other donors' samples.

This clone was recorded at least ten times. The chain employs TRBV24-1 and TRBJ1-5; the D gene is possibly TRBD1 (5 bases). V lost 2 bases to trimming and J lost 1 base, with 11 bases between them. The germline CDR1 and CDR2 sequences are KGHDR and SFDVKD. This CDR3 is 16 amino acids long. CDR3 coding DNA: TGTGCCACCAGTGATTCAGGGAGGGGAAGCAATCAGCCCCAGCATTTT. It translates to CATSDSGRGSNQPQHF.

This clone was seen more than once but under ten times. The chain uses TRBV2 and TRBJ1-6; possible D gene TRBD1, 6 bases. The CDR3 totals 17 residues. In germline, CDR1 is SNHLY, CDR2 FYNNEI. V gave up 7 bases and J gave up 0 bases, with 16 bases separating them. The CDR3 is CASKFRGQSSYNSPLHF. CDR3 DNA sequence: TGTGCCAGCAAATTCAGGGGCCAGAGCTCCTATAATTCACCCCTCCACTTT.

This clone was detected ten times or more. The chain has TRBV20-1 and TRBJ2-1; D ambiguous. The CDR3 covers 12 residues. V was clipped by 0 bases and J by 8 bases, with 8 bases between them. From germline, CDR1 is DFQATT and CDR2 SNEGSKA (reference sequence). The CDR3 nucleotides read TGCAGTGCTAGAGATCTGCAACATGAGCAGTTCTTC. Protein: CSARDLQHEQFF.

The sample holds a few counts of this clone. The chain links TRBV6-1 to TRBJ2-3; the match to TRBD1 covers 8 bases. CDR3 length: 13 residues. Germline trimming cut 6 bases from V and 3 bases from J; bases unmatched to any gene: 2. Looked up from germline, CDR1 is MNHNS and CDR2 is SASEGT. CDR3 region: CASSGQGTDTQYF. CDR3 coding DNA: TGTGCCAGCAGCGGACAGGGAACAGATACGCAGTATTTT.

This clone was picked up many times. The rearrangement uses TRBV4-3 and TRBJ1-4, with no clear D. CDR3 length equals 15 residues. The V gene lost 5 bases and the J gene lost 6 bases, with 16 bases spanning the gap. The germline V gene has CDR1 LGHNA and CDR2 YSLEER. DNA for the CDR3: TGCGCCAGCAGCAAGCTGGCCAAGCAGTATGAAAAACTGTTTTTT. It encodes CASSKLAKQYEKLFF.

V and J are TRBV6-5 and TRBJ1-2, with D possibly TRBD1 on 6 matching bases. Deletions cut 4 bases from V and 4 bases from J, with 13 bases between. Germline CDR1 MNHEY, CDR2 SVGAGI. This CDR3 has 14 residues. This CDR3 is CASSSMGGGYGYTF. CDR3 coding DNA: TGTGCCAGCAGTTCGATGGGGGGCGGCTATGGCTACACCTTC.

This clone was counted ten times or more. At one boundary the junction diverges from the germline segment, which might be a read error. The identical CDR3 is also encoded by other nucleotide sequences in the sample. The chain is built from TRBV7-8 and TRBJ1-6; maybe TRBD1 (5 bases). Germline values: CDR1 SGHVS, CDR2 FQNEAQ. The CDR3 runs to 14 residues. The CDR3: CASSFGGLSSPLHF. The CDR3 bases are TGTGCTAGCAGCTTCGGGGGATTGAGTTCACCCCTCCACTTT. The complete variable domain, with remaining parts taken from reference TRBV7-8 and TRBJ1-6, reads GAGVSQSPRYKVAKRGQDVALRCDPISGHVSLFWYQQALGQGPEFLTYFQNEAQLDKSGLPSDRFFAERPEGSVSTLKIQRTQQEDSAVYLCASSFGGLSSPLHFGNGTRLTVT.

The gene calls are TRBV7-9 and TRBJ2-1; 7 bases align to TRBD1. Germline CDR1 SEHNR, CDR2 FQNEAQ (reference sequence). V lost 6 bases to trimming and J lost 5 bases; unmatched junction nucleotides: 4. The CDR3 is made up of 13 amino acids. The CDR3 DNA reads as TGTGCCAGCAGTCCTACAGGGGACAATGAGCAGTTCTTC. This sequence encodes CASSPTGDNEQFF.

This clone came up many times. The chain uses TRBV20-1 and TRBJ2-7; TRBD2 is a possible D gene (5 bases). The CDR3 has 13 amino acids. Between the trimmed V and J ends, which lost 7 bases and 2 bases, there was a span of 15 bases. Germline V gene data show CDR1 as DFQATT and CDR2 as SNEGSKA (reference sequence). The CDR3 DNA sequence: TGCAGTGTTTGGCGGGCGATTACCTACGAGCAGTACTTC. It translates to CSVWRAITYEQYF.

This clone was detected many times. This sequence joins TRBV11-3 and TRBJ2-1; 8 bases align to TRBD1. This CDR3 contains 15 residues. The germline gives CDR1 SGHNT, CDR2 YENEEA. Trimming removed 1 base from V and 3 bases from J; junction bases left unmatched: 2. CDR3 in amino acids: CASSLAGTGYNEQFF. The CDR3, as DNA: TGTGCCAGCAGCTTAGCCGGGACAGGCTACAATGAGCAGTTCTTC.

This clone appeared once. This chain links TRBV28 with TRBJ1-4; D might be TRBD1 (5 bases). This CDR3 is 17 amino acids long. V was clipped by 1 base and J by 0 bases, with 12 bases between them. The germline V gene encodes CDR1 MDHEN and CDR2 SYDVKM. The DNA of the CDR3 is TGTGCCAGCAGTTTATCGGGGCGCTCTGCAACTAATGAAAAACTGTTTTTT. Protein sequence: CASSLSGRSATNEKLFF.

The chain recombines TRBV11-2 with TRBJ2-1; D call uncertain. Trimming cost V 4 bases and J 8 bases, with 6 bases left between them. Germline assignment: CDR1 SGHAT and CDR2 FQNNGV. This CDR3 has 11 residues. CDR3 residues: CASSSTDEQFF. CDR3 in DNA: TGTGCCAGCAGCTCAACGGATGAGCAGTTCTTC. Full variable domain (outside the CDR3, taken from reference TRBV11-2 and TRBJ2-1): EAGVAQSPRYKIIEKRQSVAFWCNPISGHATLYWYQQILGQGPKLLIQFQNNGVVDDSQLPKDRFSAERLKGVDSTLKIQPAKLEDSAVYLCASSSTDEQFFGPGTRLTVL.

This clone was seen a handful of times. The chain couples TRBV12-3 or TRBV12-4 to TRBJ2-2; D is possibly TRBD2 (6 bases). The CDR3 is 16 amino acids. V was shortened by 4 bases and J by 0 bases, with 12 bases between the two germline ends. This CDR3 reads CASSWAGLSNTGELFF. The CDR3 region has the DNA TGTGCCAGCAGTTGGGCGGGGCTCTCGAACACCGGGGAGCTGTTTTTT.

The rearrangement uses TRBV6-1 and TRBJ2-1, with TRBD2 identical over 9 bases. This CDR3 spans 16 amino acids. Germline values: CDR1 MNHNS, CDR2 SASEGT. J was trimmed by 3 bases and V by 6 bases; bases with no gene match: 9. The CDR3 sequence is CASSAQTSGDYNEQFF. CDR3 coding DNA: TGTGCCAGCAGCGCACAGACTAGCGGAGACTACAATGAGCAGTTCTTC.

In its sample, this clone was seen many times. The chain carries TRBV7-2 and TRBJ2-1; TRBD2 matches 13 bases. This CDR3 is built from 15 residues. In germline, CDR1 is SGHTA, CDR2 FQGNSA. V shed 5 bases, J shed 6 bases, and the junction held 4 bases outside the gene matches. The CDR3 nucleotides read TGTGCCAGCAGCCGGACTAGCGGGAGACCCAATGAGCAGTTCTTC. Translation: CASSRTSGRPNEQFF.

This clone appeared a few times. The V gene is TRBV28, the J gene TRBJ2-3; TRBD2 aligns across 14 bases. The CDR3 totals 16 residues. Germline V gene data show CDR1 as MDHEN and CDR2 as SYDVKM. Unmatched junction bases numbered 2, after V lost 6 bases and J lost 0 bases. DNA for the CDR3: TGTGCCAGCAGGACTAGCGGGAGGGCTAGCACAGATACGCAGTATTTT. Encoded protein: CASRTSGRASTDTQYF.

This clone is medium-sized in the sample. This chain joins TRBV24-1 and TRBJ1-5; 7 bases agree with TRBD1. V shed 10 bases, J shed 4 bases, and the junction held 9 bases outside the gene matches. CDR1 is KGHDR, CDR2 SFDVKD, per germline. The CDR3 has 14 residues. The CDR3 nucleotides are TGTGCCACGTCTTCGACAGGGTCAAATCAGCCCCAGCATTTT. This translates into CATSSTGSNQPQHF.

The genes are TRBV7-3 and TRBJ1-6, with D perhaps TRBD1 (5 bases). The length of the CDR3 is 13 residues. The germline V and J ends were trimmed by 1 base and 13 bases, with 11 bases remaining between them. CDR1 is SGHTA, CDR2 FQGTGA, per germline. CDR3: CASSLSDSFPLHF. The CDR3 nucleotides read TGTGCCAGCAGCTTAAGTGACAGTTTTCCCCTCCACTTT.

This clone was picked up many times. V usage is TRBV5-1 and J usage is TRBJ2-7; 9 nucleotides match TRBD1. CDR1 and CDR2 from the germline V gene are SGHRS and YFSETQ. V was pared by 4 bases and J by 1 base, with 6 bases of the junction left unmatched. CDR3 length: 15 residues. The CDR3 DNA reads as TGCGCCAGCAGCCGCGGGGGACAGGGTTCCTACGAGCAGTACTTC. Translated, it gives CASSRGGQGSYEQYF. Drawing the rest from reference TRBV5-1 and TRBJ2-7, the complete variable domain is KAGVTQTPRYLIKTRGQQVTLSCSPISGHRSVSWYQQTPGQGLQFLFEYFSETQRNKGNFPGRFSGRQFSNSRSEMNVSTLELGDSALYLCASSRGGQGSYEQYFGPGTRLTVT.

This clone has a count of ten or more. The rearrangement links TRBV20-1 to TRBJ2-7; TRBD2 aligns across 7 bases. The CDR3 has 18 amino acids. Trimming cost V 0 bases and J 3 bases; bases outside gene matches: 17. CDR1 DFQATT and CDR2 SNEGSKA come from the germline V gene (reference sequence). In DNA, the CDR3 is TGCAGTGCTAGAGACCCAGGGTCTCTCAGCGGGACCTACTACGAGCAGTACTTC. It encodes CSARDPGSLSGTYYEQYF.

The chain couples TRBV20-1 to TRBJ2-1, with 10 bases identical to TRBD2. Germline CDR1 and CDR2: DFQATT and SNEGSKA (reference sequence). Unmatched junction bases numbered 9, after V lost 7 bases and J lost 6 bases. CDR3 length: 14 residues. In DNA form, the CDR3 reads TGCAGTGGGTATAGCGGGAGGTGGTCCAATGAGCAGTTCTTC. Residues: CSGYSGRWSNEQFF.

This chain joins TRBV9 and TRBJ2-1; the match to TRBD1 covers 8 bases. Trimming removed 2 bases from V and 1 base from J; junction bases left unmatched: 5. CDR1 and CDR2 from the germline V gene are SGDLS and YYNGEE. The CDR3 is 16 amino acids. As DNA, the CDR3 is TGTGCCAGCAGCGTCGCCAGGGGGCAATCCTACAATGAGCAGTTCTTC. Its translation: CASSVARGQSYNEQFF. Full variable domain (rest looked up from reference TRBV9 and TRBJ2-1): DSGVTQTPKHLITATGQRVTLRCSPRSGDLSVYWYQQSLDQGLQFLIQYYNGEERAKGNILERFSAQQFPDLHSELNLSSLELGDSALYFCASSVARGQSYNEQFFGPGTRLTVL.

CDR3 DNA: TGTGCCAGCAGTTATGGGGATAGCGGGAGAAGTTCAGATACGCAGTATTTT. The encoded protein is CASSYGDSGRSSDTQYF. The rearrangement uses TRBV6-9 and TRBJ2-3, with 9 bases matching TRBD2. This CDR3 has 17 amino acids. The germline CDR1 and CDR2 sequences are MNHGY and SVAAGI. Trimming removed 2 bases from V and 4 bases from J; junction bases left unmatched: 10.

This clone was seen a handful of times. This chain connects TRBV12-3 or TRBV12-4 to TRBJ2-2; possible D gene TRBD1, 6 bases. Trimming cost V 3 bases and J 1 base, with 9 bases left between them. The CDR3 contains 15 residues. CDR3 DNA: TGTGCCAGCAGTTTGAAGGGGGTGAACACCGGGGAGCTGTTTTTT. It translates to CASSLKGVNTGELFF.

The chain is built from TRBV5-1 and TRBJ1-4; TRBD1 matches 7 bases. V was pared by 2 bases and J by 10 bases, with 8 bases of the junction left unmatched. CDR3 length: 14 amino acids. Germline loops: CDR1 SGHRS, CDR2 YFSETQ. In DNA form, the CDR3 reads TGCGCCAGCAGCTTAGAACAGGGGCGCGGAAAACTGTTTTTT. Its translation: CASSLEQGRGKLFF. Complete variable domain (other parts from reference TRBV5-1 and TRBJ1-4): KAGVTQTPRYLIKTRGQQVTLSCSPISGHRSVSWYQQTPGQGLQFLFEYFSETQRNKGNFPGRFSGRQFSNSRSEMNVSTLELGDSALYLCASSLEQGRGKLFFGSGTQLSVL.